This T cell receptor beta chain is drawn from a study of neoadjuvant anti-PD-1 for oral cavity cancer (dated by TCRdb to the early 2020s). Looking at the study overall: Patients mostly received three to four biweekly doses of nivolumab at 3 mg/kg before curative-intent surgical resection. Patients without progression received a fourth nivolumab dose around day 43 and underwent definitive surgical resection on days 50-56. Patients with complete response, partial response or stable disease by RECIST 1.1 were defined as responders, whereas patients with progression were defined as non-responders. The parent correlative cohort had about 11 patients and a response rate of roughly 34%.

To note about this clone: Its antigen is not yet known. No much larger clone is present one base from it, and per-base qualities are unavailable.

PBMC libraries used mostly about 480 ng of input genomic DNA for deep sequencing, with six replicates per sample. The immunoSEQ hsTCRbeta kit was used to prepare TCRbeta libraries, following the manufacturer's instructions. Sequencing of the completed libraries took place using an Illumina NovaSeq 6000 S4 flow cell after they had been pooled to approximately 3 nM. Per the original workflow: The immunoSEQ Analyzer handled quality control and preprocessing of the raw data. The analysis was restricted to productive rearrangements, with each unique CDR3 amino acid sequence defining a clonotype. Repertoire clonality was estimated as the Gini-Simpson index, which was calculated using the R package tcR. Student's t test was used to compare Gini indices, and Pearson correlation was used to assess associations with tumor size change. Entries here come from immuneACCESS through TCRdb and include only in-frame sequences with V and J called. Some clones fail to appear in such tables; in the studies checked, an unresolved V gene covers under half of the shortfall, and the cause of the remainder is unknown. V and J calls and clone size are given by that table; D and trimming were obtained from the DNA. This sample lists around 13,000 clones; 70% to 80% were detected once. In total, the top ten clones hold 2% to 2.5% of the sample.

Spanning cysteine to phenylalanine, the CDR3 consists of 12 amino acids. The only DNA kept is the CDR3, 36 bases in frame from the first base. The germline V gene (reference sequence) yields GTSNPN for CDR1 and SVGIG for CDR2. V is shortened by 3 bases, J by 4 bases, and the region joining them spans 7 bases. Overall study outcomes, separate from this receptor: Higher pretreatment blood Treg/Th17 ratios correlated with higher pretreatment blood TCRbeta clonality and lower post-treatment tumor TCRbeta clonality. TCR analyses included only a few patients per response group, and the authors called for larger cohorts for validation. After neoadjuvant nivolumab, significantly higher T cell clonality (Gini index) was found within PBMCs in non-responders than in responders.

The time point label, read with the paper, signifies: after neoadjuvant nivolumab, at surgical resection. None of the patients had received prior systemic or radiation treatment, and all were newly diagnosed with stage II-IVA oral cavity squamous cell carcinoma. The cohort was made up of patients with locally advanced, HPV-negative oral cavity squamous cell carcinoma. No culture maintenance or expansion was done, as the peripheral blood mononuclear cells went straight to analysis. The samples were obtained from a longitudinal correlative study of a single-arm phase II trial testing neoadjuvant nivolumab in oral cavity squamous cell carcinoma. Subject-matched pre- and post-treatment PBMCs and tumors from three responders and three non-responders underwent genomic DNA-based TCRbeta sequencing. Peripheral blood mononuclear cells were collected before nivolumab treatment and again after treatment, at the time of surgery. The Maxwell RSC DNA from Cells kit was used to extract genomic DNA from PBMCs.

This material consisted of PBMCs, taken after nivolumab (anti-PD-1) treatment. The TCR sequence derives from a person aged 35 to 85 with oral cavity squamous cell carcinoma. The rearrangement combines TRBV30 with TRBJ1-3, with TRBD1 as a weak D call on 5 bases. The nucleotide sequence reads TGTGCCTGGAGCCGGACAGGAAACACCATATATTTT. This codes for CAWSRTGNTIYF.